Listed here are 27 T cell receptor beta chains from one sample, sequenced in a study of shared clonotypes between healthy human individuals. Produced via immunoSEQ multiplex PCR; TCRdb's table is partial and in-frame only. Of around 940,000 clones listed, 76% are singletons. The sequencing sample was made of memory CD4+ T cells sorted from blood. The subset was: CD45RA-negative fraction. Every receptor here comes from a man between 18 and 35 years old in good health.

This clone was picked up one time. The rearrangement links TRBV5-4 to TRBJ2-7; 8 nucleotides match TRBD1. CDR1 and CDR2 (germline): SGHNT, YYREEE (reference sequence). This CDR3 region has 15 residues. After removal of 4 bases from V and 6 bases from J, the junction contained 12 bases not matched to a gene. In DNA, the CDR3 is TGTGCCAGCAGCATATACCGGGACAGGACTTCCGAGCAGTACTTC. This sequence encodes CASSIYRDRTSEQYF.

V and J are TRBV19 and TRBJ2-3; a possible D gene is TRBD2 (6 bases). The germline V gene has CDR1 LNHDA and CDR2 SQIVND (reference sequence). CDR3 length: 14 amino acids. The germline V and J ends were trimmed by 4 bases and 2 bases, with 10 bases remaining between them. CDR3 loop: CASSRAGSTDTQYF. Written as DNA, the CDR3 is TGTGCCAGTAGTAGAGCGGGTTCCACAGATACGCAGTATTTT. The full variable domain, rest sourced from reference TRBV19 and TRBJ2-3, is DGGITQSPKYLFRKEGQNVTLSCEQNLNHDAMYWYRQDPGQGLRLIYYSQIVNDFQKGDIAEGYSVSREKKESFPLTVTSAQKNPTAFYLCASSRAGSTDTQYFGPGTRLTVL.

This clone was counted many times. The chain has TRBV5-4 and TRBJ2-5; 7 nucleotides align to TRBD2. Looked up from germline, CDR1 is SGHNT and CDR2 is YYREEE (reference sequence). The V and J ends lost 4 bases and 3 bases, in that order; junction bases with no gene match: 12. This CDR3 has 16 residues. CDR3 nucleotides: TGTGCCAGCAGCGAATCCTCGGGAGCGGGGAAAGAGACCCAGTACTTC. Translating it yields CASSESSGAGKETQYF.

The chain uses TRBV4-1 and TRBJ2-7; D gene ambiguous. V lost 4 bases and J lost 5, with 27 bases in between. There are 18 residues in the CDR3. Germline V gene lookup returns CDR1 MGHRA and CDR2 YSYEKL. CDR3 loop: CASSLKFTGPHQGNEQYF. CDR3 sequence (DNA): TGCGCCAGCAGCCTTAAATTTACCGGGCCCCATCAAGGGAACGAGCAGTACTTC.

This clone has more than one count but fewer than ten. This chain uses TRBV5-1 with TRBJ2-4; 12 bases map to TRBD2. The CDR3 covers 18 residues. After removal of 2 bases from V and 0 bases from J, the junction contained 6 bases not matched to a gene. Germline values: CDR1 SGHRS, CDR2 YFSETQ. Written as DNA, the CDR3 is TGCGCCAGCAGCTTCGAACTAGCGGGAGGCCGAGCCAAAAACATTCAGTACTTC. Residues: CASSFELAGGRAKNIQYF.

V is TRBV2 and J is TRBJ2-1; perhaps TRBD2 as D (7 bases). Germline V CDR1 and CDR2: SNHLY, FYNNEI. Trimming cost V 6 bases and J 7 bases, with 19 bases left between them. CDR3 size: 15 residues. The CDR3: CASRTEGGSGNEQFF. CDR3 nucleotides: TGTGCCAGCAGGACCGAGGGGGGGTCTGGTAATGAGCAGTTCTTC.

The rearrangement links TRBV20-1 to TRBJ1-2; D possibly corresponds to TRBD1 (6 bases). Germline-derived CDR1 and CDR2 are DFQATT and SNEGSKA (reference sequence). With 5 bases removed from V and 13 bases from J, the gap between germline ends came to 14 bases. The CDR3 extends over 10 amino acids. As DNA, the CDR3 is TGCAGTGCTCCCACAGGGTCGCTCACCTTC. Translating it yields CSAPTGSLTF.

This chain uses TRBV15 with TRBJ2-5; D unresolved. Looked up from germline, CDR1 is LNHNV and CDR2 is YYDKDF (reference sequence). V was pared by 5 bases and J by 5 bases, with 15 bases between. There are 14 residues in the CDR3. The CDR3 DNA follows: TGTGCCACCAGCCCGACAAGAACCGGGGAGACCCAGTACTTC. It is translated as CATSPTRTGETQYF.

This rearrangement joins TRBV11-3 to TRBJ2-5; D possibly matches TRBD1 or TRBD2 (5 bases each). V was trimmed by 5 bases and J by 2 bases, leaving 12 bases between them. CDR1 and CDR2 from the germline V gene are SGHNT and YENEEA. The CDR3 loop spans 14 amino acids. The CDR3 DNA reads TGTGCCAGCAGCGCCGGGACCAAACAAGAGACCCAGTACTTC. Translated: CASSAGTKQETQYF.

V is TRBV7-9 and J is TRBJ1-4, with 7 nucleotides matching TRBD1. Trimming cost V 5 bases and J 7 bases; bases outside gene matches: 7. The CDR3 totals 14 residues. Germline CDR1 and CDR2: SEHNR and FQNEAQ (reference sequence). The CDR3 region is CASSRDRAGEKLFF. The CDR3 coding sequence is TGTGCCAGCAGCCGCGACAGGGCTGGTGAAAAACTGTTTTTT. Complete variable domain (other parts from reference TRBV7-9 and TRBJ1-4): DTGVSQNPRHKITKRGQNVTFRCDPISEHNRLYWYRQTLGQGPEFLTYFQNEAQLEKSRLLSDRFSAERPKGSFSTLEIQRTEQGDSAMYLCASSRDRAGEKLFFGSGTQLSVL.

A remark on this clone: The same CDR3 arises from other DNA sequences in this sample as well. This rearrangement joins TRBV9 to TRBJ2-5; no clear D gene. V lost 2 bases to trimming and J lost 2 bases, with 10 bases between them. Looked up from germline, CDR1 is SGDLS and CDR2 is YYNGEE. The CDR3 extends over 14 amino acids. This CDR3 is CASSVGSLQETQYF. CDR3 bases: TGTGCCAGCAGCGTCGGTTCGCTACAAGAGACCCAGTACTTC.

CDR3: CASSDRDQPQHF. CDR3 sequence (DNA): TGTGCCAGCTCTGACAGGGATCAGCCCCAGCATTTT. This chain uses TRBV6-5 with TRBJ1-5, with 7 positions matching TRBD1. Trimming at V came to 8 bases and at J to 5 bases, leaving 3 bases not matched to a gene. This CDR3 spans 12 amino acids. Germline loops: CDR1 MNHEY, CDR2 SVGAGI.

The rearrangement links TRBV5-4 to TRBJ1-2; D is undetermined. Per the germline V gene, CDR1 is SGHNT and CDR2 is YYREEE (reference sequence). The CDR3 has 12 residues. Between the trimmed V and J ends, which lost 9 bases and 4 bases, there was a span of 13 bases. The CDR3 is CAMRASGYGYTF. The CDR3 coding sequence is TGTGCCATGAGGGCCAGTGGCTATGGCTACACCTTC.

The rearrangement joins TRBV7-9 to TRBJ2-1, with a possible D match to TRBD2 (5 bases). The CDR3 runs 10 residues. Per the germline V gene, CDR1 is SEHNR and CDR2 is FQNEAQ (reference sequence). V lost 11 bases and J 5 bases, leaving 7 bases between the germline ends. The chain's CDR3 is CAAGNNEQFF. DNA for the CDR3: TGTGCCGCCGGGAACAATGAGCAGTTCTTC.

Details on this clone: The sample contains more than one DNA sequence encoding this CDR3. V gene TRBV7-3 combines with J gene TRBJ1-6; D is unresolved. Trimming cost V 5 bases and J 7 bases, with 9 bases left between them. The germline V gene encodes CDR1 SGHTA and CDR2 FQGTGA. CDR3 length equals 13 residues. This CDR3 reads CASSLTGNSPLHF. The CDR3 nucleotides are TGTGCCAGCAGCCTGACGGGAAATTCACCCCTCCACTTT.

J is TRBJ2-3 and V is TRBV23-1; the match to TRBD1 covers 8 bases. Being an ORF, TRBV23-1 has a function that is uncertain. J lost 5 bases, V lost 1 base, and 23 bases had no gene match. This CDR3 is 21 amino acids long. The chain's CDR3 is CASSQFRTGQGAPTVIDTQYF. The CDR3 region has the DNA TGCGCCAGCAGTCAATTTAGGACCGGGCAGGGGGCCCCGACCGTAATAGATACGCAGTATTTT.

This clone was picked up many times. Written as DNA, the CDR3 is TGTGCCAGCAGTTTACAGGGGGCTGCGACCCAGTACTTC. Its translation is CASSLQGAATQYF. The rearrangement joins TRBV6-5 to TRBJ2-5; 9 bases map to TRBD1. This CDR3 region has 13 residues. Trimming took 4 bases from V and 7 from J; bases not matched to a gene: 4. Per germline, CDR1 MNHEY and CDR2 SVGAGI.

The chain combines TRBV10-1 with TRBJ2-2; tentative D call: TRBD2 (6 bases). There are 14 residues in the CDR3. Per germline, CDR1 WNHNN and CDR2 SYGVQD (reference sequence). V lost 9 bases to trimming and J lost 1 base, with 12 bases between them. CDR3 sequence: CASRLEMNTGELFF. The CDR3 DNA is TGCGCCAGTCGACTAGAGATGAACACCGGGGAGCTGTTTTTT.

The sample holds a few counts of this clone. The CDR3 region has the DNA TGTGCCAGCAGCTTGGAAGGCAGGTTGAATGAAAAACTGTTTTTT. It translates to CASSLEGRLNEKLFF. The genes are TRBV5-6 and TRBJ1-4; the D is unclear. Germline values: CDR1 SGHDT, CDR2 YYEEEE. There are 15 residues in the CDR3. The germline V and J ends were trimmed by 0 bases and 5 bases, with 11 bases remaining between them.

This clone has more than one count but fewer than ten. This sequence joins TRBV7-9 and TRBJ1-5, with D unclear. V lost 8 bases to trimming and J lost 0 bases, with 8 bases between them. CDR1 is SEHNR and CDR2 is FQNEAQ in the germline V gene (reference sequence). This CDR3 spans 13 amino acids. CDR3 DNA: TGTGCCAGCGGGCAGTATAGCAATCAGCCCCAGCATTTT. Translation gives CASGQYSNQPQHF.

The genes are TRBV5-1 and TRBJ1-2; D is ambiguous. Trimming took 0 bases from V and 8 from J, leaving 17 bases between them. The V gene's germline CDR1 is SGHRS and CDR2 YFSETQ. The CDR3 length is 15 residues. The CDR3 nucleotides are TGCGCCAGCAGCTTGGGGACCGGCGAAGCTCGGGGCTACACCTTC. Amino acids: CASSLGTGEARGYTF.

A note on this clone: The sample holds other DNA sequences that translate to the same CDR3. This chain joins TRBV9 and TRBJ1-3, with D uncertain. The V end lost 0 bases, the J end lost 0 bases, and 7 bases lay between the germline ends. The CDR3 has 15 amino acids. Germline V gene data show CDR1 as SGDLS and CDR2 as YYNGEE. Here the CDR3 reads CASSVGTVSGNTIYF. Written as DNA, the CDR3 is TGTGCCAGCAGCGTAGGAACGGTCTCTGGAAACACCATATATTTT.

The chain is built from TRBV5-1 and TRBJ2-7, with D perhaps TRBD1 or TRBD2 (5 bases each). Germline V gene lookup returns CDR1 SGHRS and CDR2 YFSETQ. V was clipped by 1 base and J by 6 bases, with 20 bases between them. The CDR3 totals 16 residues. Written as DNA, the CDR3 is TGCGCCAGCAGCTTGATGGCGTCCTCAGGGACGGGCGAGCAGTACTTC. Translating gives CASSLMASSGTGEQYF.

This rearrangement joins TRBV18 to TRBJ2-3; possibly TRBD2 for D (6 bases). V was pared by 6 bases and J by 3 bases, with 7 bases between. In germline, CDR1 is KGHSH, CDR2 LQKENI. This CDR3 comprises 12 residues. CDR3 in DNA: TGTGCCAGCTCGCGGGAAACAGATACGCAGTATTTT. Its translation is CASSRETDTQYF.

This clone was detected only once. CDR3 amino acids: CAIDSGANVLTF. The CDR3 nucleotides are TGTGCCATCGATTCTGGGGCCAACGTCCTGACTTTC. The chain links TRBV10-3 to TRBJ2-6; D not certain. The CDR3 contains 12 residues. Germline CDR1 and CDR2: ENHRY and SYGVKD. V was cut by 8 bases and J by 1 base, with 3 bases left in between.

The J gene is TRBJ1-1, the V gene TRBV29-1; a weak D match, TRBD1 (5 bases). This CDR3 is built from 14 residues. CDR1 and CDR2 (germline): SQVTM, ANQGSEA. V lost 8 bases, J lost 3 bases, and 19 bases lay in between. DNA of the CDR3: TGCAGCCCGGGGGACTACCCAAGGGACACTGAAGCTTTCTTT. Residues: CSPGDYPRDTEAFF.

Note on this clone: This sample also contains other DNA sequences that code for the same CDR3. In nucleotides, the CDR3 is TGTGCCAGCAGTTTGCGGGGCTACGAGCAGTACTTC. It encodes CASSLRGYEQYF. The rearrangement joins TRBV6-5 to TRBJ2-7, with a tentative D call TRBD2 (6 bases). With 4 bases removed from V and 3 bases from J, the gap between germline ends came to 7 bases. From germline, CDR1 is MNHEY and CDR2 SVGAGI. The CDR3 has 12 residues.